The TCR beta chain described here comes from a study of Graves' ophthalmopathy and Graves' hyperthyroidism. The study amplified TCR beta CDR3 regions using RNA transcripts. RT-PCR with HTBI primers came first, then second-round multiplex PCR. TCRdb ran MiXCR on the multiplex PCR reads and lists one entry per CDR3 protein. This repertoire shows about 40,000 distinct CDR3 sequences, roughly half found once; its top ten account for 18%. CDR1 is DFQATT and CDR2 is SNEGSKA in the germline V gene (reference sequence). V was pared by 4 bases and J by 8 bases, with 11 bases between. The CDR3 consists of 12 residues.

The sample consisted of peripheral blood. This receptor was taken from an adult man with Graves' ophthalmopathy. The chain is built from TRBV20-1 and TRBJ2-2, with D perhaps matching TRBD2 (5 bases). The CDR3 loop reads CSAIRESGELFF. For the CDR3, the DNA is TGCAGTGCTATAAGGGAGTCAGGGGAGCTGTTTTTT.